The present TCR beta chain was sequenced within a study of PD-L1 blockade in urothelial cancer. Germline V gene lookup returns CDR1 SGHRS and CDR2 YFSETQ. V lost 9 bases, J lost 8 bases, and 5 bases stayed unmatched. CDR3 length: 12 amino acids. Stated time point: peripheral blood 6 weeks after treatment start. Synthetically made TCR analog templates were put into each PCR as spikes. Using immunoSEQ multiplex PCR, the repertoire was profiled, and TCRdb retains in-frame clones only, with some absent. Among approximately 83,000 clones, approximately 87% were seen once, and the ten largest hold approximately 8.4%.

The material sequenced was PBMCs, taken around atezolizumab (anti-PD-L1) treatment. V and J are TRBV5-1 and TRBJ1-6, with TRBD1 matching over 7 bases. This clonotype was obtained from a man aged 70-80 years with urothelial cancer. Here the CDR3 reads CATDREDSPLHF. The CDR3 coding sequence is TGCGCCACCGACAGGGAGGATTCACCCCTCCACTTT.